The rows below give T cell receptor beta chains drawn from one sample of a study of blood T cell repertoires in COVID-19. TCRdb keeps only in-frame clones here, not all; method: immunoSEQ multiplex PCR. The repertoire has 300,000 to 400,000 clones, 90% of them found once; the top ten carry 2.6%. Sequencing was carried out using PBMCs or T cells enriched from blood (not recorded which). These receptors all come from a man in his 60s who had recovered from COVID-19. CDR3s include the opening cysteine and the closing phenylalanine or tryptophan. The D gene is left open where the match is weak. Size is stated for part of the rows, as once, few or many counts, or as a class when the clone is expanded.

size,V,J,D,DNA,CDR3
.,TRBV6-6,TRBJ2-7,TRBD1,TGTGCCAGCGCCCCGGGACAGGGAATGAGGGTAGACTTC,CASAPGQGMRVDF
once,TRBV27,TRBJ2-1,TRBD2,TGTGCCAGCAGTTTAATCGGGGGGCCTAGCGGGAGTCGTGAGCAGTTCTTC,CASSLIGGPSGSREQFF
.,TRBV2,TRBJ1-2,.,TGTGCCAGCAGTGAAGGAAGTAGTGGCTACACCTTC,CASSEGSSGYTF
.,TRBV12-3/TRBV12-4,TRBJ2-7,.,TGTGCCAGCAGTCGTCATGGGGCCGAGCAGTACTTC,CASSRHGAEQYF
.,TRBV7-2,TRBJ1-1,TRBD1,TGTGCCAGCAGGCTGACAGGGGGCTTAGCTTTCTTT,CASRLTGGLAFF
.,TRBV6-4,TRBJ1-2,TRBD1,TGTGCCAGCAAAGACAGGGGGCTCTTTGGCTACACCTTC,CASKDRGLFGYTF
.,TRBV30,TRBJ1-1,TRBD1,TGTGCCTGGAGCGGACAGGTGAACACTGAAGCTTTCTTT,CAWSGQVNTEAFF
.,TRBV5-1,TRBJ1-5,TRBD1,TGCGCCAGCAGCATAGGACAGGGCGGACAGCCCCAGCATTTT,CASSIGQGGQPQHF
once,TRBV18,TRBJ1-2,.,TGTGCCAGCTCACAGCGGACGGACCTCTATGGCTACACCTTC,CASSQRTDLYGYTF
.,TRBV5-1,TRBJ2-5,.,TGCGCCAGCAGCTGGGGACTCCAAGAGACCCAGTACTTC,CASSWGLQETQYF
once,TRBV28,TRBJ1-6,.,TGTGCCAGCAAACTGGACTCCGGAGCAGGCCATTCACCCCTCCACTTT,CASKLDSGAGHSPLHF
.,TRBV28,TRBJ2-4,.,TGTGCCAGCAGCCCTCCAGCCAAAAACATTCAGTACTTC,CASSPPAKNIQYF
.,TRBV25-1,TRBJ1-6,.,TGTGCCAGCAGGGACTACAGGAATTCACCCCTCCACTTT,CASRDYRNSPLHF
.,TRBV5-1,TRBJ2-1,TRBD2,TGCGCCAGCAGCTCGACAGCGGGAGGGAACATTGAGCAGTTCTTC,CASSSTAGGNIEQFF
.,TRBV27,TRBJ2-2,.,TGTGCCAGCAGTTCGCGGTTCGGGGAGCTGTTTTTT,CASSSRFGELFF
.,TRBV19,TRBJ2-3,.,TGTGCCAGTAGTCCCCCCGGGACTCGCCGCAGAGATACGCAGTATTTT,CASSPPGTRRRDTQYF
.,TRBV14,TRBJ1-2,.,TGTGCCAGCAGCCACAGGACGGGGGTCTATGGCTACACCTTC,CASSHRTGVYGYTF
.,TRBV15,TRBJ2-7,.,TGTGCCACCAGCCCCGACTACAGGGCCCTCTACGAGCAGTACTTC,CATSPDYRALYEQYF